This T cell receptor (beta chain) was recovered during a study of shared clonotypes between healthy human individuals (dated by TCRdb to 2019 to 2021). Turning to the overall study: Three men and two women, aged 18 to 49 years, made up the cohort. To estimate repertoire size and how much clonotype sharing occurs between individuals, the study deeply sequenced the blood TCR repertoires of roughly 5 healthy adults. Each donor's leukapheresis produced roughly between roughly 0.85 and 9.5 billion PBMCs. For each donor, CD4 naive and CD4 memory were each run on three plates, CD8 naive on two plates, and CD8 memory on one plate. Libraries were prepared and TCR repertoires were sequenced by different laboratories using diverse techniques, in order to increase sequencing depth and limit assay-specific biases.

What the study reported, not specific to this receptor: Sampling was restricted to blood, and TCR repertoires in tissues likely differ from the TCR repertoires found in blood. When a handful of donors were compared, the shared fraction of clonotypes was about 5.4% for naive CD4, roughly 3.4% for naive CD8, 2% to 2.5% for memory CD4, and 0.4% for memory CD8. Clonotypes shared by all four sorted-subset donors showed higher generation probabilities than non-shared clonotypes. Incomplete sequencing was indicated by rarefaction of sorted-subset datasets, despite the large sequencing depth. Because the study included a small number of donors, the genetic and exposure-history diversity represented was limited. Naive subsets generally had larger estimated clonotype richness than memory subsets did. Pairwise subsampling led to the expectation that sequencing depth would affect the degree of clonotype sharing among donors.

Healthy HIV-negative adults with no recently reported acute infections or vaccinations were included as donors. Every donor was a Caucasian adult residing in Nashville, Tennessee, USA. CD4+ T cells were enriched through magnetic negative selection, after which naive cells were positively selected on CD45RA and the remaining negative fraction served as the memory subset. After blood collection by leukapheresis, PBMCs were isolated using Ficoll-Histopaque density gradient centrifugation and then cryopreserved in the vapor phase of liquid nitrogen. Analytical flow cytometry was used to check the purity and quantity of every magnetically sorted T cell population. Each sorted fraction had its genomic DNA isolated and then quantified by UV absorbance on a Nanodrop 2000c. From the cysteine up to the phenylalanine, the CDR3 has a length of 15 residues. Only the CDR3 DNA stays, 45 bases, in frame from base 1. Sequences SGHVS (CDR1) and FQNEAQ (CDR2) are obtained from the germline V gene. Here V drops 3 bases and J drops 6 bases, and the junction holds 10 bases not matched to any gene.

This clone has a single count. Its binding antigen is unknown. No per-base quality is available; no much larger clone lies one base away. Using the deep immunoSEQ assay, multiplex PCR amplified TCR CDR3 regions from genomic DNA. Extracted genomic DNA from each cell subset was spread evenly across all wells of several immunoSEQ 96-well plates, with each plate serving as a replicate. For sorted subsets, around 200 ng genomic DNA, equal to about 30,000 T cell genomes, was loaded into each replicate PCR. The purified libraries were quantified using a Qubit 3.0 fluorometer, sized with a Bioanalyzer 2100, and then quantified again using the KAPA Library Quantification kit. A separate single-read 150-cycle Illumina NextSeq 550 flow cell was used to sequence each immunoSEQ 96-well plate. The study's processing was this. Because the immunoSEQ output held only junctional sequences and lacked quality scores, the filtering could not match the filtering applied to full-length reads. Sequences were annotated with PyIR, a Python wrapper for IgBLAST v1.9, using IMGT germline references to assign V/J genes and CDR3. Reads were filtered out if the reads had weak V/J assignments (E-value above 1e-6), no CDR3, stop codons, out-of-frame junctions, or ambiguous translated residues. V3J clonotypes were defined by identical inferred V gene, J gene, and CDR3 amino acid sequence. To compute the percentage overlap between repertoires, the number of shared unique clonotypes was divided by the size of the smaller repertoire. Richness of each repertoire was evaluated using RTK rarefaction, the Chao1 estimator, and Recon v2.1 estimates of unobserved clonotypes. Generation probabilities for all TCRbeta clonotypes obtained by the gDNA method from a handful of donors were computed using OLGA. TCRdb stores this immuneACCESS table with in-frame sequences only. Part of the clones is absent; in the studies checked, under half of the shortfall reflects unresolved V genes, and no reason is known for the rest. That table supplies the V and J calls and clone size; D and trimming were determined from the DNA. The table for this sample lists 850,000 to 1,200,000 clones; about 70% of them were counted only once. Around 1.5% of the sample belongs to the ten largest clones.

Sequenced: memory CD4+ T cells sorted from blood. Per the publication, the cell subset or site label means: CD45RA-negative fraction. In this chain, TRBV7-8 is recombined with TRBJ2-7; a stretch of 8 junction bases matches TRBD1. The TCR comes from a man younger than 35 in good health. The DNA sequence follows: TGTGCCAGCAGCTTTCAGGGGGCTAGTGGCTCCGAGCAGTACTTC. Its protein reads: CASSFQGASGSEQYF.